This TCR beta chain was identified during a study of blood T cell repertoires in COVID-19. About the research overall: Both acute and convalescent COVID-19 samples were obtained from the United States, Italy and Spain. PBMCs, B-cell-depleted T cells, or T cells provided the cDNA or gDNA that made up the material.

In its sample, this clone was seen a few times. Per the study methods: Amplification of reference gene primers was used by the study to estimate nucleated cell counts. Method: immunoSEQ multiplex PCR; TCRdb's copy keeps in-frame clones and lacks some. The DNA gave D and trimming, while V, J and clone size come from that table. The sample has 350,000 or so clones, 65% to 85% seen once. V shed 0 bases and J shed 1 base, with 9 bases lying between them. Germline V gene data show CDR1 as SQVTM and CDR2 as ANQGSEA. The CDR3 totals 15 residues. This sequence was found in a young man with active or convalescent COVID-19. The chain carries TRBV29-1 and TRBJ2-2; D not resolved. Sequencing was done on a sample of peripheral blood. The CDR3 coding sequence is TGCAGCGTTGAAGAGAGAGGCCGGAACACCGGGGAGCTGTTTTTT. It encodes CSVEERGRNTGELFF.